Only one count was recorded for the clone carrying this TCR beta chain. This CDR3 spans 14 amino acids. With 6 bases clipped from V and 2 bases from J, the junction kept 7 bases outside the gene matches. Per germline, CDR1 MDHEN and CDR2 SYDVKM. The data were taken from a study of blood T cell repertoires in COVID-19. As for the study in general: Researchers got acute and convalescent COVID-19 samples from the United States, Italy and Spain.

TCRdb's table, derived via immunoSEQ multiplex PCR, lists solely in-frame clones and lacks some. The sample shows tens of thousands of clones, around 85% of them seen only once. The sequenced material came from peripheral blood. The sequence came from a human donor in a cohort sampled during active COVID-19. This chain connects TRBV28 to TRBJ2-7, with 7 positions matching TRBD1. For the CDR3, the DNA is TGTGCCAGCAGCTCGGCAGGGGGACCCTACGAGCAGTACTTC. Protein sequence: CASSSAGGPYEQYF.